The clone carrying this T cell receptor beta chain was counted between two and nine times. Its antigen is undetermined. Libraries of TCR beta came from quantitative 5'-RACE with molecular barcodes. TCRdb reprocessed the 5' RACE reads via MiXCR and lists one record per CDR3 protein. The sample lists roughly 470,000 distinct CDR3 sequences; approximately 26% were seen once. The data originate from a study of CD8 T cells in ankylosing spondylitis. Study-wide results and caveats: Past research had described some motif variants in reactive arthritis synovial fluid and blood. Apparently characteristic of ankylosing spondylitis blood was a TCR beta motif (roughly eight highly homologous variants). Reportedly, disease-linked clones are significantly enriched in ankylosing spondylitis patients' matched synovial fluid. Disease-linked clones were CD8+ and relatively rare in peripheral blood.

Germline V lookup: CDR1 MGHRA, CDR2 YSYEKL. The CDR3 is made up of 15 amino acids. V was trimmed by 3 bases and J by 4 bases, leaving 13 bases between them. The clonotype comes from a male donor with ankylosing spondylitis. The rearrangement joins TRBV4-1 to TRBJ2-1, with D perhaps assigned TRBD1 or TRBD2 (5 bases each). The sample was blood, either unsorted or a sorted T cell fraction (not recorded which). DNA of the CDR3: TGCGCCAGCAGCCAGCCCGGGACGGAGTACAATGAGCAGTTCTTC. Protein: CASSQPGTEYNEQFF.